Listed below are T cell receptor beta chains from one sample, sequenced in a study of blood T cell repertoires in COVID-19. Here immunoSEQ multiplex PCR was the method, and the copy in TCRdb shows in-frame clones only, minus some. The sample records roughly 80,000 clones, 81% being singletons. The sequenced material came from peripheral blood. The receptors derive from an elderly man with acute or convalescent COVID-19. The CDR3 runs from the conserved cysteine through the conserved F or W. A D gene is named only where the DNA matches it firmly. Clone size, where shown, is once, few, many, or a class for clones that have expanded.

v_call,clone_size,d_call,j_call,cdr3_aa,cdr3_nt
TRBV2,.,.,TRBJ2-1,CASSKETGPVGNEQFF,TGTGCCAGCAGTAAAGAGACAGGTCCGGTAGGCAATGAGCAGTTCTTC
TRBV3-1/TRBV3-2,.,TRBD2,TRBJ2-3,CASSQGTGRAGTQYF,TGTGCCAGCAGCCAAGGAACCGGGAGGGCCGGTACGCAGTATTTT
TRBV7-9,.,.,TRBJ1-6,CASSPYDSYNSPLHF,TGTGCCAGCAGCCCCTATGACTCCTATAATTCACCCCTCCACTTT
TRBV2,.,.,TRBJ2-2,CASKSGTNTGELFF,TGTGCCAGCAAGAGCGGGACAAACACCGGGGAGCTGTTTTTT
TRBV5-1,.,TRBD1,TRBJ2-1,CASSLEQGEYNEQFF,TGCGCCAGCAGCTTGGAGCAGGGGGAATACAATGAGCAGTTCTTC
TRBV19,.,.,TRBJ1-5,CASTGGRSNQPQHF,TGTGCCAGTACTGGAGGGAGGAGCAATCAGCCCCAGCATTTT
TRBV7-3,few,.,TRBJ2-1,CASSQTGGPTNEQFF,TGTGCCAGCAGCCAAACAGGTGGGCCCACCAATGAGCAGTTCTTC
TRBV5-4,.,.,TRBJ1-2,CASSLVSGRGYTF,TGTGCCAGCAGCTTGGTGTCAGGGCGAGGCTACACCTTC
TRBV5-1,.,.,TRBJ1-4,CASSFFTGPNEKLFF,TGCGCCAGCAGCTTCTTTACAGGACCTAATGAAAAACTGTTTTTT
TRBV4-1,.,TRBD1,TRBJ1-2,CASSHQGAGGYTF,TGCGCCAGCAGCCACCAGGGGGCCGGTGGCTACACCTTC
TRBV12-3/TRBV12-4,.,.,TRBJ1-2,CASSFRGGYTF,TGTGCCAGCAGTTTTCGGGGAGGCTACACCTTC
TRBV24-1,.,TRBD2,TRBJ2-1,CATSDPTVAGASNEQFF,TGTGCCACCAGTGATCCCACGGTAGCGGGAGCATCGAATGAGCAGTTCTTC
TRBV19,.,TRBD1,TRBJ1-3,CASSTDRSSGNTIYF,TGTGCCAGTAGTACGGACAGGAGCTCTGGAAACACCATATATTTT
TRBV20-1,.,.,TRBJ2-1,CSARAAGFLYNEQFF,TGCAGTGCTCGTGCCGCGGGATTCCTCTACAATGAGCAGTTCTTC
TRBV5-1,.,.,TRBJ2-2,CASSFEGRAGELFF,TGCGCCAGCAGCTTTGAGGGTCGGGCCGGGGAGCTGTTTTTT
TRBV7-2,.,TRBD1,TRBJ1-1,CASSLSGGLKDHTEAFF,TGTGCCAGCAGCTTATCAGGGGGGCTAAAGGATCACACTGAAGCTTTCTTT
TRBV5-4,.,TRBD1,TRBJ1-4,CASSLSGTGSGKLFF,TGTGCCAGCAGCTTATCCGGGACAGGGTCAGGGAAACTGTTTTTT
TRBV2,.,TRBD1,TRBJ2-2,CASTSGTDTGELFF,TGTGCCAGCACATCCGGGACAGACACCGGGGAGCTGTTTTTT
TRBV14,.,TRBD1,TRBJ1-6,CASSYGQGATNLASPLHF,TGTGCCAGCAGCTACGGACAGGGGGCTACAAATTTGGCCTCACCCCTCCACTTT
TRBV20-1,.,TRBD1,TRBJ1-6,CSASPATGDSPLHF,TGCAGTGCTAGTCCGGCCACAGGGGACTCACCCCTCCACTTT
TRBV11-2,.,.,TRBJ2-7,CASSFLGTGEQYF,TGTGCCAGCAGCTTCCTAGGGACTGGCGAGCAGTACTTC
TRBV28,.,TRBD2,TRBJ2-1,CASSPRTSGRKSEQFF,TGTGCCAGCAGTCCGCGGACTAGCGGGAGAAAAAGTGAGCAGTTCTTC
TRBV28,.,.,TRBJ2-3,CASRPPSDTQYF,TGTGCCAGCAGGCCCCCGAGCGATACGCAGTATTTT
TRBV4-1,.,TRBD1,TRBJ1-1,CASSQAQGASTEAFF,TGCGCCAGCAGCCAAGCCCAGGGGGCGAGCACTGAAGCTTTCTTT
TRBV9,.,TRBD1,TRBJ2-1,CASSVGTEFYNEQFF,TGTGCCAGCAGCGTCGGGACAGAATTCTACAATGAGCAGTTCTTC
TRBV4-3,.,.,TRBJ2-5,CASSQGGAGKETQYF,TGCGCCAGCAGCCAAGGTGGGGCAGGGAAAGAGACCCAGTACTTC
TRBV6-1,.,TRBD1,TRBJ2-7,CASSEAGQGPYEQYF,TGTGCCAGCAGTGAAGCAGGACAGGGACCTTACGAGCAGTACTTC
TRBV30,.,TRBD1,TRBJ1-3,CAWRDVRGYSGNTIYF,TGTGCCTGGAGAGATGTCAGGGGGTACTCTGGAAACACCATATATTTT
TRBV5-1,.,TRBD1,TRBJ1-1,CASSLPGTVNTEAFF,TGCGCCAGCAGCTTACCCGGGACAGTGAACACTGAAGCTTTCTTT
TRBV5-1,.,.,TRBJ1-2,CASSLESASTNYGYTF,TGCGCCAGCAGCTTGGAGTCAGCTAGCACCAACTATGGCTACACCTTC
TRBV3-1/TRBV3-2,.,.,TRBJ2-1,CASSQVGRVTGNEQFF,TGTGCCAGCAGCCAAGTAGGCAGGGTAACTGGCAATGAGCAGTTCTTC
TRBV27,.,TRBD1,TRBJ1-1,CASSLWAGGHKAFF,TGTGCCAGCAGTTTATGGGCAGGGGGCCACAAAGCTTTCTTT
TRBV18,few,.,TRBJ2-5,CASSPQGQETQYF,TGTGCCAGCTCACCACAGGGGCAAGAGACCCAGTACTTC
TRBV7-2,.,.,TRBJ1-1,CASSLSFQRNTEAFF,TGTGCCAGCAGCTTAAGTTTCCAGCGTAACACTGAAGCTTTCTTT
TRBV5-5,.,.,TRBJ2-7,CASSLAGFGAYEQYF,TGTGCCAGCAGCTTGGCAGGGTTTGGGGCCTACGAGCAGTACTTC
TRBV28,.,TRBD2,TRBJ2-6,CASSIREVPGANVLTF,TGTGCCAGCAGTATCCGGGAGGTGCCTGGGGCCAACGTCCTGACTTTC
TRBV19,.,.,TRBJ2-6,CASSSQGGDGANVLTF,TGTGCCAGTAGTTCACAGGGGGGGGATGGGGCCAACGTCCTGACTTTC
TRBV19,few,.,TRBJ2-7,CASSIGRGYEQYF,TGTGCCAGTAGTATTGGCAGGGGCTACGAGCAGTACTTC
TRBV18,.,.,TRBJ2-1,CASSPDSNEQFF,TGTGCCAGCTCACCTGACAGCAATGAGCAGTTCTTC
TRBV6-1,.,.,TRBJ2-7,CASGLGTSSYEQYF,TGTGCCAGCGGACTCGGGACTTCCTCCTACGAGCAGTACTTC
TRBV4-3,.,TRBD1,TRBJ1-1,CASSPGQGSPEAFF,TGCGCCAGCAGCCCCGGACAGGGTTCCCCCGAAGCTTTCTTT
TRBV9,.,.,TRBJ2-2,CASSVENWTGELFF,TGTGCCAGCAGCGTGGAGAATTGGACCGGGGAGCTGTTTTTT
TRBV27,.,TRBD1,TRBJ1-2,CASSQTGSYGYTF,TGTGCCAGCAGCCAGACAGGGTCCTATGGCTACACCTTC
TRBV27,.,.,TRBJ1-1,CASSRTETGSRTEAFF,TGTGCCAGCAGTCGTACAGAAACAGGGTCGAGGACTGAAGCTTTCTTT
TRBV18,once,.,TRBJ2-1,CASSPPGGHSYNEQFF,TGTGCCAGCTCACCACCGGGTGGGCACTCCTACAATGAGCAGTTCTTC
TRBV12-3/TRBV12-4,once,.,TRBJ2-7,CATTKARAPSYF,TGTGCCACCACTAAAGCCAGGGCCCCGTCGTACTTC
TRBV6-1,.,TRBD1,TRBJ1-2,CASSEATPGTGYGYTF,TGTGCCAGCAGTGAAGCGACCCCCGGGACAGGCTATGGCTACACCTTC
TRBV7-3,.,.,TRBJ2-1,CASSLKRNEQFF,TGTGCCAGCAGCTTAAAGCGGAATGAGCAGTTCTTC
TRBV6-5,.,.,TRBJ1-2,CASTPGGVDYGYTF,TGTGCCAGCACCCCGGGAGGGGTCGACTATGGCTACACCTTC
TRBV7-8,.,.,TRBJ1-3,CASSRDRTNTIYF,TGTGCCAGCAGCCGCGACAGGACCAACACCATATATTTT
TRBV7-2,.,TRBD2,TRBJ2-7,CASSSGLAVTYEQYF,TGTGCCAGCAGCTCCGGACTAGCGGTGACCTACGAGCAGTACTTC
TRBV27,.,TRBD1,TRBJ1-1,CASSLGRGPGTEAFF,TGTGCCAGCAGTTTGGGCAGGGGGCCGGGGACTGAAGCTTTCTTT
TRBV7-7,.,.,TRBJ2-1,CASSKGLNNEQFF,TGTGCTAGCAGCAAGGGACTTAACAATGAGCAGTTCTTC